The clone carrying this T cell receptor (beta chain) was observed once. Its antigen remains unknown. Here immunoSEQ multiplex PCR was the method, and the copy in TCRdb shows in-frame clones only, minus some. The sample has about 2.1 million clones; 90% to 95% are singletons. This specimen comes from a study of shared clonotypes between healthy human individuals. The study's findings and limits: The study found about 5.1% of naive CD4 clonotypes shared across four donors. Compared with memory subsets, naive subsets generally had larger estimated richness.

Deletions cut 7 bases from V and 0 bases from J, with 9 bases between. CDR3 length: 13 residues. Germline V gene lookup returns CDR1 ENHRY and CDR2 SYGVKD. CD45RO-negative cells were positively selected for CCR7, leaving out terminally differentiated effector memory CD45RA+ cells. The healthy adult donors were HIV-negative and reported no recent acute infections or vaccinations. The receptor comes from a man between 18 and 35 years old in good health. Some clones in this sample may be carry-over from other donors' samples. This chain uses TRBV10-3 with TRBJ1-1, with D hard to call. Sequences were obtained from naive CD8+ T cells from PBMCs. Written as DNA, the CDR3 is TGTGCCATCAAAATTGGGGTGAACACTGAAGCTTTCTTT. It encodes CAIKIGVNTEAFF.